What follows are 4 T cell receptor beta chains derived from one specimen sequenced in a study of CD8 T cells in ankylosing spondylitis. TCRdb itself ran the 5' RACE reads through MiXCR, one entry per CDR3 protein. The sample has roughly 260,000 distinct CDR3 sequences; 20% are singletons. Sequenced: blood, either unsorted or a sorted T cell fraction (not recorded which). Every receptor here comes from a male donor with ankylosing spondylitis or in good health (not recorded which).

This sequence joins TRBV14 and TRBJ2-3; tentatively, D is TRBD1 (5 bases). CDR3 length equals 13 residues. Trimming stripped 5 bases from V and 2 bases from J, with 8 bases between. Germline CDR1 SGHDN, CDR2 FVKESK. The CDR3 is CASSGAFTDTQYF. In DNA form, the CDR3 reads TGTGCCAGCAGCGGGGCATTCACAGATACGCAGTATTTT. Full variable domain (missing parts from reference TRBV14 and TRBJ2-3): EAGVTQFPSHSVIEKGQTVTLRCDPISGHDNLYWYRRVMGKEIKFLLHFVKESKQDESGMPNNRFLAERTGGTYSTLKVQPAELEDSGVYFCASSGAFTDTQYFGPGTRLTVL.

This clonotype showed up just a few times. The V gene is TRBV9, the J gene TRBJ1-1; weak D call: TRBD1 (5 bases). The CDR3 has 17 amino acids. The germline gives CDR1 SGDLS, CDR2 YYNGEE. Trimming removed 3 bases from V and 0 bases from J, with 18 bases in between. Written as DNA, the CDR3 is TGTGCCAGCAGCGACCAACCCGGGACGCTCATGAACACTGAAGCTTTCTTT. Translating gives CASSDQPGTLMNTEAFF.

About this clonotype itself: One base away lies a much larger clone, so this may be a sequencing read error. The chain couples TRBV9 to TRBJ1-3; no definite D call. The CDR3 sequence is 14 residues long. Germline-derived CDR1 and CDR2 are SGDLS and YYNGEE. In nucleotides, the CDR3 is TGTGCCAGCAGCGTACAGGAATCTGGAAACGCCATATATTTT. Its protein product is CASSVQESGNAIYF.

This chain connects TRBV27 to TRBJ1-3; TRBD1 matches 8 bases. Unmatched junction bases numbered 5, after V lost 4 bases and J lost 3 bases. Germline CDR1 and CDR2: MNHEY and SMNVEV (reference sequence). The CDR3 is made up of 15 amino acids. The DNA for the CDR3 is TGTGCCAGCAGTTCGACAGGGGAACTTGGAAACACCATATATTTT. It codes for CASSSTGELGNTIYF.